The 25 T cell receptor beta chains reported below all come from one sample, sequenced in a study of human T cells and chemical hapten exposure. In TCRdb, the RACE reads were re-called with MiXCR into one record per CDR3 protein. The data hold roughly 150,000 distinct CDR3 sequences, with 28% observed a single time. Time point in this sample: patch test 3, about 24 weeks after DPC sensitization. As for treatment: therapeutic diphenylcyclopropenone sensitization with weekly scalp DPC. This material consisted of whole blood, taken in connection with sensitization to the hapten diphenylcyclopropenone (DPC). The receptor source for this set is a woman younger than 30 with alopecia areata. Some clones in this sample may be carry-over from other donors' samples.

The V and J genes are TRBV7-8 and TRBJ1-4; TRBD1 matches 9 bases. The CDR3 runs to 15 residues. Germline CDR1 reads SGHVS; CDR2 reads FQNEAQ. Trimming at V came to 2 bases and at J to 4 bases, leaving 2 bases not matched to a gene. CDR3 in DNA: TGTGCCAGCAGCTTATCGACAGGGGGTAATGAAAAACTGTTTTTT. It encodes CASSLSTGGNEKLFF.

In this sample, this clonotype turned up many times. J is TRBJ2-5 and V is TRBV21-1. TRBV21-1 is given as a pseudogene. This CDR3 has 16 amino acids. The CDR3 spells CASSRCVTMTQETQYF. The CDR3 DNA sequence: TGTGCCAGCAGCAGATGTGTAACAATGACTCAAGAGACCCAGTACTTC.

The chain is built from TRBV9 and TRBJ2-7, with 9 nucleotides matching TRBD2. V was clipped by 4 bases and J by 6 bases; unmatched bases: 11. In germline, CDR1 is SGDLS, CDR2 YYNGEE. This CDR3 comprises 15 residues. In nucleotides, the CDR3 is TGTGCCAGCAGCCCCCGGGGTAGCGGGAGTTTCGAGCAGTACTTC. Amino acids: CASSPRGSGSFEQYF.

This clonotype has ten or more counts. The CDR3 bases are TGCGCCAGCAGCCAAGTAATACCAGGGTACGGCTACACCTTC. Its translation is CASSQVIPGYGYTF. This chain joins TRBV4-3 and TRBJ1-2; the D gene is possibly TRBD1 (5 bases). The V and J ends lost 1 base and 8 bases respectively, with 14 bases between them. CDR3 size: 14 residues. Germline CDR1 and CDR2: LGHNA and YSLEER.

This clonotype was counted only a few times. The V and J genes are TRBV7-3 and TRBJ1-3; 10 nucleotides match TRBD1. There are 16 residues in the CDR3. Germline trimming cut 5 bases from V and 11 bases from J; bases unmatched to any gene: 15. Germline V gene sequence: CDR1 SGHTA, CDR2 FQGTGA. The CDR3 is CASSRTKPGQGSPIYF. The CDR3 DNA is TGTGCCAGCAGCCGGACTAAACCGGGACAGGGGTCCCCCATATATTTT. Full variable domain (missing parts from reference TRBV7-3 and TRBJ1-3): GAGVSQTPSNKVTEKGKYVELRCDPISGHTALYWYRQSLGQGPEFLIYFQGTGAADDSGLPNDRFFAVRPEGSVSTLKIQRTERGDSAVYLCASSRTKPGQGSPIYFGEGSWLTVV.

In this sample, this clonotype turned up a few times. The rearrangement uses TRBV6-2 or TRBV6-3 and TRBJ2-1; D possibly corresponds to TRBD1 (6 bases). The V end lost 6 bases, the J end lost 9 bases, and 15 bases lay between the germline ends. The CDR3 is made up of 13 amino acids. Germline lookup yields CDR1 MNHEY and CDR2 SVGEGT. Written as DNA, the CDR3 is TGTGCCAGCAGCAGGGGACCGCCGATTGAGCAGTTCTTC. It translates to CASSRGPPIEQFF.

Many counts were recorded for this clonotype. The CDR3 sequence: CASSLGRLSYNEQFF. CDR3 nucleotide sequence: TGCGCCAGCAGCTTGGGACGGCTCTCCTACAATGAGCAGTTCTTC. The genes are TRBV5-1 and TRBJ2-1; no definite D call. The germline V gene encodes CDR1 SGHRS and CDR2 YFSETQ. Trimming took 0 bases from V and 0 from J, leaving 7 bases between them. This CDR3 spans 15 amino acids. The full variable domain, rest sourced from reference TRBV5-1 and TRBJ2-1, is KAGVTQTPRYLIKTRGQQVTLSCSPISGHRSVSWYQQTPGQGLQFLFEYFSETQRNKGNFPGRFSGRQFSNSRSEMNVSTLELGDSALYLCASSLGRLSYNEQFFGPGTRLTVL.

J is TRBJ2-5 and V is TRBV7-2; TRBD1 matches 8 bases. Germline values: CDR1 SGHTA, CDR2 FQGNSA. This CDR3 is 15 amino acids long. V lost 2 bases, J lost 2 bases, and 4 bases stayed unmatched. DNA for the CDR3: TGTGCCAGCAGCTTATTCGGGGACAGGCAAGAGACCCAGTACTTC. This sequence encodes CASSLFGDRQETQYF.

CDR3 coding DNA: TGCAGCGTTCTCAGGGGGCAGTACGAGCAGTACTTC. This encodes CSVLRGQYEQYF. The gene calls are TRBV29-1 and TRBJ2-7, with 8 bases lining up with TRBD1. The V gene end was trimmed by 5 bases and the J gene end by 4 bases; junction bases not matched to a gene: 4. CDR3 length equals 12 residues. The germline V gene has CDR1 SQVTM and CDR2 ANQGSEA.

This clonotype has a handful of counts. The V call is TRBV3-1, the J call TRBJ1-4; no reliable D call. In germline, CDR1 is LGHDT, CDR2 YNNKEL (reference sequence). Deletions cut 5 bases from V and 10 bases from J, with 5 bases between. The CDR3 covers 10 residues. DNA for the CDR3: TGTGCCAGCAGCGGTGTAAAACTGTTTTTT. Amino acids: CASSGVKLFF.

The chain carries TRBV7-2 and TRBJ2-2, with 10 positions matching TRBD2. The CDR3 contains 16 residues. V shed 5 bases, J shed 1 base, and the junction held 4 bases outside the gene matches. From germline, CDR1 is SGHTA and CDR2 FQGNSA. The CDR3 DNA reads TGTGCCAGCAGCACAAGACTAGCGGGGAACACCGGGGAGCTGTTTTTT. Protein: CASSTRLAGNTGELFF.

This clonotype occurred a few times. J is TRBJ2-1 and V is TRBV21-1; TRBD2 is the table's D call and was not checked against the DNA. TRBV21-1 constitutes a pseudogene. The CDR3 contains 17 residues. CDR3 protein: CAISRRASGGQNNEQFF. CDR3 DNA: TGTGCCATCTCACGGCGGGCTAGCGGGGGGCAAAACAATGAGCAGTTCTTC.

The sample holds many counts of this clonotype. The V gene is TRBV29-1, the J gene TRBJ2-7; a possible D gene is TRBD1 (6 bases). V dropped 5 bases and J dropped 0 bases, with 17 bases sitting between them. Germline V gene sequence: CDR1 SQVTM, CDR2 ANQGSEA. The CDR3 consists of 15 residues. Here the CDR3 DNA reads TGCAGCGTTCACCAAATACAGGGATTCTCCTACGAGCAGTACTTC. Amino acid sequence: CSVHQIQGFSYEQYF.

This clonotype was recorded a few times. In DNA, the CDR3 is TGCGCCAGCAGCCAGCGCACAGGGGCCGGGGAGCTGTTTTTT. It specifies CASSQRTGAGELFF. The genes are TRBV4-3 and TRBJ2-2, with 7 nucleotides matching TRBD1. CDR1 is LGHNA, CDR2 YSLEER, per germline. Trimming at V came to 3 bases and at J to 6 bases, leaving 4 bases not matched to a gene. This CDR3 region has 14 residues.

The V gene is TRBV2, the J gene TRBJ1-2; D ambiguous. The germline V gene has CDR1 SNHLY and CDR2 FYNNEI. V dropped 7 bases and J dropped 8 bases, with 11 bases sitting between them. The CDR3 runs to 11 residues. CDR3 bases: TGTGCCAGCACATCGTTGGACGGCTACACCTTC. Protein sequence: CASTSLDGYTF. The entire variable domain, with the rest obtained from reference TRBV2 and TRBJ1-2, is as follows: EPEVTQTPSHQVTQMGQEVILRCVPISNHLYFYWYRQILGQKVEFLVSFYNNEISEKSEIFDDQFSVERPDGSNFTLKIRSTKLEDSAMYFCASTSLDGYTFGSGTRLTVV.

The V call is TRBV6-6, the J call TRBJ1-4; possibly TRBD1 for D (5 bases). CDR1 is MNHNY and CDR2 is SVGAGI in the germline V gene (reference sequence). The ends were cut back, 5 bases at V and 11 bases at J, with 18 bases in the middle. The CDR3 has 14 residues. The CDR3 loop is CASSISGDGRKLFF. CDR3 coding DNA: TGTGCCAGCAGTATAAGCGGGGACGGTCGGAAACTGTTTTTT.

CDR3 residues: CASSVGQSVGYTF. The CDR3 DNA reads TGCGCCAGCAGCGTGGGACAGTCGGTCGGCTACACCTTC. The chain joins TRBV5-1 to TRBJ1-2; 7 nucleotides match TRBD1. V trimming: 4 bases; J trimming: 8 bases; junction bases outside the gene matches: 8. The germline V gene encodes CDR1 SGHRS and CDR2 YFSETQ. The CDR3 has 13 residues.

The V call is TRBV30, the J call TRBJ1-3; D is uncertain. Germline loops: CDR1 GTSNPN, CDR2 SVGIG (reference sequence). V dropped 5 bases and J dropped 0 bases, with 8 bases sitting between them. CDR3 length equals 13 residues. CDR3 nucleotides: TGTGCCTGGGACCCGGACTCTGGAAACACCATATATTTT. Amino acids: CAWDPDSGNTIYF.

This clonotype was detected a few times. The chain links TRBV6-2 or TRBV6-3 to TRBJ1-5, with TRBD1 as a possible D gene (6 bases). The germline V gene encodes CDR1 MNHEY and CDR2 SVGEGT. The V gene lost 8 bases and the J gene lost 6 bases, with 14 bases spanning the gap. The CDR3 totals 13 residues. CDR3 in amino acids: CASYGGGGQPQHF. CDR3 nucleotides: TGTGCCAGCTATGGGGGGGGCGGTCAGCCCCAGCATTTT.

V and J are TRBV10-3 and TRBJ2-1, with 7 bases aligning to TRBD2. The germline V gene has CDR1 ENHRY and CDR2 SYGVKD. J gave up 4 bases and V 3 bases, and 6 bases lay outside the gene matches. CDR3 size: 15 residues. The CDR3 is CAISEFGGSYNEQFF. Here the CDR3 DNA reads TGTGCCATCAGTGAATTTGGCGGGAGTTACAATGAGCAGTTCTTC.

The chain has TRBV5-1 and TRBJ2-1, with 7 positions matching TRBD2. V lost 0 bases and J lost 3; bases outside the gene matches: 3. The CDR3 runs 15 residues. Germline V gene lookup returns CDR1 SGHRS and CDR2 YFSETQ. CDR3 bases: TGCGCCAGCAGCTTGGGAGGGACTAACTACAATGAGCAGTTCTTC. It yields the protein CASSLGGTNYNEQFF. The whole variable domain, filled in from reference TRBV5-1 and TRBJ2-1, reads KAGVTQTPRYLIKTRGQQVTLSCSPISGHRSVSWYQQTPGQGLQFLFEYFSETQRNKGNFPGRFSGRQFSNSRSEMNVSTLELGDSALYLCASSLGGTNYNEQFFGPGTRLTVL.

This chain connects TRBV11-2 to TRBJ1-6; maybe TRBD1 (6 bases). V was shortened by 5 bases and J by 10 bases, with 15 bases between the two germline ends. The CDR3 totals 14 residues. CDR1 and CDR2 (germline): SGHAT, FQNNGV. Written as DNA, the CDR3 is TGTGCCAGCAGCCCCCCCGTGGGGGGCTCACCCCTCCACTTT. Protein product: CASSPPVGGSPLHF.

At least ten counts were recorded for this clonotype. V usage is TRBV4-2 and J usage is TRBJ2-7; D remains unclear. The germline V gene encodes CDR1 LGHNA and CDR2 YNFKEQ. V lost 0 bases, J lost 4 bases, and 4 bases lay in between. This CDR3 has 12 amino acids. CDR3 protein: CASSQEGYEQYF. The CDR3 nucleotides read TGTGCCAGCAGCCAAGAAGGTTACGAGCAGTACTTC.

This clonotype was seen a single time. A much larger clone differs by one base, so this may be a read error. This chain connects TRBV4-1 to TRBJ1-2, with a tentative D call TRBD1 (6 bases). V lost 0 bases and J 5 bases, leaving 22 bases between the germline ends. Per the germline V gene, CDR1 is MGHRA and CDR2 is YSYEKL. CDR3 length: 18 residues. The CDR3 protein is CASSQDPRKAGERYGYTF. CDR3 in DNA: TGCGCCAGCAGCCAAGACCCAAGAAAGGCAGGGGAGAGGTATGGCTACACCTTC.

The gene calls are TRBV12-3 or TRBV12-4 and TRBJ2-5; D not resolved. Trimming took off 5 bases at V and 2 bases at J, with 9 bases between the two ends. The CDR3 is 13 residues long. CDR3 coding DNA: TGTGCCAGCAGTAAGGGTGGACAAGAGACCCAGTACTTC. Protein product: CASSKGGQETQYF.